This TCR beta chain was found in a study of cytomegalovirus exposure and HLA in healthy donors. Whole-study results and caveats: Later analysis suggested most CMV-associated TCR beta chains were HLA-restricted. It was 160 or so TCR beta chains that were listed as cytomegalovirus-associated.

These donors, healthy bone marrow donors, were studied. With respect to this clone: No antigen is known for it.

With 60 Vbeta and 13 Jbeta primers, the PCR was carried out. Generated by immunoSEQ multiplex PCR, the TCRdb table keeps only in-frame clones and is missing some. Its table lists approximately 37,000 clones. Material for sequencing was PBMCs. The TCR sequence derives from a man aged 40-50 years in good health and CMV-seropositive.

The CDR3 nucleotides read TGTGCCAGCAGTTATAAAGCAGGGGCCGTCACTGAAGCTTTCTTT. Protein: CASSYKAGAVTEAFF. The chain carries TRBV6-6 and TRBJ1-1, with a tentative D call TRBD1 (6 bases). Germline V CDR1 and CDR2: MNHNY, SVGAGI (reference sequence). The V gene lost 3 bases and the J gene lost 4 bases, with 15 bases spanning the gap. The CDR3 runs 15 residues.